Listed below are T cell receptor beta chains from one sample, sequenced in a study of CD4 and CD8 cells across lung adenocarcinoma regions. TCRdb recomputed calls from the PCR reads with MiXCR, one row per CDR3 protein. This table holds thousands of distinct CDR3 sequences, 55% to 70% found once. Sample: CD4+ T cells from the margin of a lung tumor. These receptor sequences come from a female donor with lung adenocarcinoma. The CD4 and CD8 labels of this study may be unreliable. CDR3s include the opening cysteine and the closing phenylalanine or tryptophan. The D gene is left open where the match is weak. Only some rows state a clone size, as once, few, many or a class for expanded clones.

cdr3_nt: TGTGCCAGCAGCCGGGACCCTGCCTTCGAGCAGTACTTC
cdr3_aa: CASSRDPAFEQYF
d_call: -
j_call: TRBJ2-7
clone_size: -
v_call: TRBV7-2

cdr3_nt: TGTGCCAGCACCCCTGAGACGGGAACCTACAATGAGCAGTTCTTC
cdr3_aa: CASTPETGTYNEQFF
d_call: -
j_call: TRBJ2-1
clone_size: -
v_call: TRBV6-1

cdr3_nt: TGTGCCAGCAGTTCCCCCCTAGCGGGACCCTACGAGCAGTACTTC
cdr3_aa: CASSSPLAGPYEQYF
d_call: TRBD2
j_call: TRBJ2-7
clone_size: -
v_call: TRBV27

cdr3_nt: TGTGCCACCCAGCTGGCGGAGGCCACAGATACGCAGTATTTT
cdr3_aa: CATQLAEATDTQYF
d_call: -
j_call: TRBJ2-3
clone_size: -
v_call: TRBV7-2

cdr3_nt: TGTGCCAGCAGTGAACGTGGAGCTAGCGCTGAGCAGTTCTTC
cdr3_aa: CASSERGASAEQFF
d_call: -
j_call: TRBJ2-1
clone_size: large
v_call: TRBV6-1

cdr3_nt: TGTGCCAGCAGGCGAACAGGGGACGGGAAAAACATTCAGTACTTC
cdr3_aa: CASRRTGDGKNIQYF
d_call: TRBD1
j_call: TRBJ2-4
clone_size: -
v_call: TRBV27

cdr3_nt: TGTGCCAGCAGTGGACCGGGACAGGGGCCAGAAAAACTGTTTTTT
cdr3_aa: CASSGPGQGPEKLFF
d_call: TRBD1
j_call: TRBJ1-4
clone_size: -
v_call: TRBV6-1

cdr3_nt: TGTGCCAGCCAGACCGGGACATCAGCCAAAAACATTCAGTACTTC
cdr3_aa: CASQTGTSAKNIQYF
d_call: -
j_call: TRBJ2-4
clone_size: -
v_call: TRBV6-1

cdr3_nt: TGTGCCAGCAGGGATAACTACGAGCAGTACTTC
cdr3_aa: CASRDNYEQYF
d_call: -
j_call: TRBJ2-7
clone_size: -
v_call: TRBV6-1

cdr3_nt: TGTGCCAGCAGGATGCCCCTGGGGGCCCCAGATACGCAGTATTTT
cdr3_aa: CASRMPLGAPDTQYF
d_call: -
j_call: TRBJ2-3
clone_size: -
v_call: TRBV6-1

cdr3_nt: TGTGCCAGCAGTGAAGGAGCGGGAGTAGCCTACAATGAGCAGTTCTTC
cdr3_aa: CASSEGAGVAYNEQFF
d_call: TRBD2
j_call: TRBJ2-1
clone_size: few
v_call: TRBV6-1

cdr3_nt: TGTGCCAGCAGCTTAAAAGGAGGGGGGGACTACGAGCAGTACTTC
cdr3_aa: CASSLKGGGDYEQYF
d_call: -
j_call: TRBJ2-7
clone_size: -
v_call: TRBV11-1

cdr3_nt: TGTGCCAGCAGCTTAGAGGCGGGAGGCACCTACAATGAGCAGTTCTTC
cdr3_aa: CASSLEAGGTYNEQFF
d_call: TRBD2
j_call: TRBJ2-1
clone_size: -
v_call: TRBV7-2

cdr3_nt: TGTGCCAGCAGTCACCGAAATATGGGAAACGAGCAGTACTTC
cdr3_aa: CASSHRNMGNEQYF
d_call: -
j_call: TRBJ2-7
clone_size: -
v_call: TRBV6-5

cdr3_nt: TGTGCCAGCAGTGAAGCGGTTATCGGGGCAGCGAACACCGGGGAGCTGTTTTTT
cdr3_aa: CASSEAVIGAANTGELFF
d_call: -
j_call: TRBJ2-2
clone_size: -
v_call: TRBV6-1

cdr3_nt: TGTGCCAGCCTAAGCGCGACAGGAGGGGGAGGCGGGGAGCTGTTTTTT
cdr3_aa: CASLSATGGGGGELFF
d_call: -
j_call: TRBJ2-2
clone_size: -
v_call: TRBV6-1

cdr3_nt: TGTGCCAGCAAGGCCAATGAGCTGTTTTTC
cdr3_aa: CASKANELFF
d_call: -
j_call: TRBJ2-1
clone_size: -
v_call: TRBV6-1

cdr3_nt: TGCGCCAGCAGCCCACAGGGGTCCTACAATGAGCAGTTCTTC
cdr3_aa: CASSPQGSYNEQFF
d_call: TRBD1
j_call: TRBJ2-1
clone_size: large
v_call: TRBV10-1

cdr3_nt: TGTGCCAGCAGTTTACAAGGGGGCACTGAAGCTTTCTTT
cdr3_aa: CASSLQGGTEAFF
d_call: -
j_call: TRBJ1-1
clone_size: -
v_call: TRBV6-5

cdr3_nt: TGTGCCAGCAGCGTAGGTTTGAGGGCGGGGGGATCACGATACGAGCAGTACTTC
cdr3_aa: CASSVGLRAGGSRYEQYF
d_call: TRBD2
j_call: TRBJ2-7
clone_size: -
v_call: TRBV11-2

cdr3_nt: TGTGCCAGCAGCGAGGGAGGGAGGGCCACCGGGGAGCTGTTTTTT
cdr3_aa: CASSEGGRATGELFF
d_call: TRBD2
j_call: TRBJ2-2
clone_size: few
v_call: TRBV11-2

cdr3_nt: TGTGCCAGCACCGACCCTCCGCAAAACAATGAGCAGTTCTTC
cdr3_aa: CASTDPPQNNEQFF
d_call: -
j_call: TRBJ2-1
clone_size: once
v_call: TRBV6-2/TRBV6-3

cdr3_nt: TGTGCCAGCAGCTGGACAGGGGTGTCCTACGAGCAGTACTTC
cdr3_aa: CASSWTGVSYEQYF
d_call: TRBD1
j_call: TRBJ2-7
clone_size: -
v_call: TRBV7-9

cdr3_nt: TGTGCCAGCAGTGGGAGCTCTGGAAACACCATATATTTT
cdr3_aa: CASSGSSGNTIYF
d_call: -
j_call: TRBJ1-3
clone_size: once
v_call: TRBV6-1

cdr3_nt: TGTGCCAGCAGTTTTTCCGGTCTGACCTACAATGAGCAGTTCTTC
cdr3_aa: CASSFSGLTYNEQFF
d_call: -
j_call: TRBJ2-1
clone_size: -
v_call: TRBV6-5

cdr3_nt: TGTGCCAGCAGCCGGGACAGGGGTACACTGACTAGCACAGATACGCAGTATTTT
cdr3_aa: CASSRDRGTLTSTDTQYF
d_call: TRBD1
j_call: TRBJ2-3
clone_size: -
v_call: TRBV6-1

cdr3_nt: TGTGCCAGCAGCTGGGAGCGGGAGACCCAGTACTTC
cdr3_aa: CASSWERETQYF
d_call: -
j_call: TRBJ2-5
clone_size: -
v_call: TRBV11-3

cdr3_nt: TGTGCCAGCAGGGCAGATGAGCAGTACTTC
cdr3_aa: CASRADEQYF
d_call: -
j_call: TRBJ2-7
clone_size: -
v_call: TRBV6-1

cdr3_nt: TGTGCCAGCAGTTGGGGGACAGGGTTCTCCTACGAGCAGTTCTTC
cdr3_aa: CASSWGTGFSYEQFF
d_call: TRBD1
j_call: TRBJ2-1
clone_size: -
v_call: TRBV6-5

cdr3_nt: TGTGCCAGCAGCTCTACCGGGACAGGGAATTCACCCCTCCACTTT
cdr3_aa: CASSSTGTGNSPLHF
d_call: TRBD1
j_call: TRBJ1-6
clone_size: few
v_call: TRBV6-1

cdr3_nt: TGTGCCAGCACTTCCGGGACTAGCTCAACCTACGAGCAGTACTTC
cdr3_aa: CASTSGTSSTYEQYF
d_call: TRBD2
j_call: TRBJ2-7
clone_size: -
v_call: TRBV12-3/TRBV12-4

cdr3_nt: TGTGCCAGCAGCTGGGCCCAACAGATGATGAACACTGAAGCTTTCTTT
cdr3_aa: CASSWAQQMMNTEAFF
d_call: -
j_call: TRBJ1-1
clone_size: -
v_call: TRBV7-2

cdr3_nt: TGTGCCAGCAGCCGGCGGGACAATGAGCAGTTCTTC
cdr3_aa: CASSRRDNEQFF
d_call: -
j_call: TRBJ2-1
clone_size: -
v_call: TRBV7-2

cdr3_nt: TGTGCCATCAGGGCCGGGACTAGCGGGCCACCCTACAATGAGCAGTTCTTC
cdr3_aa: CAIRAGTSGPPYNEQFF
d_call: TRBD2
j_call: TRBJ2-1
clone_size: -
v_call: TRBV10-3

cdr3_nt: TGTGCCAGCAGCCGATCGTTATTTGGGGCGGGAGTTACAGATACGCAGTATTTT
cdr3_aa: CASSRSLFGAGVTDTQYF
d_call: TRBD2
j_call: TRBJ2-3
clone_size: -
v_call: TRBV3-1

cdr3_nt: TGTGCCAGCACCACTTTTAATACGCAGTATTTT
cdr3_aa: CASTTFNTQYF
d_call: -
j_call: TRBJ2-3
clone_size: few
v_call: TRBV6-1

cdr3_nt: TGTGCCAGCAGCCGACAGATGAGGACTGAAGCTTTCTTT
cdr3_aa: CASSRQMRTEAFF
d_call: -
j_call: TRBJ1-1
clone_size: -
v_call: TRBV7-2

cdr3_nt: TGTGCCAGCAGTGACTCAGCGAGTCTAGGGAAGGATGAGCAGTTCTTC
cdr3_aa: CASSDSASLGKDEQFF
d_call: -
j_call: TRBJ2-1
clone_size: large
v_call: TRBV6-4

cdr3_nt: TGTGCCAGCAGCCAACAGGGGGGTGAGATCTACGAGCAGTACTTC
cdr3_aa: CASSQQGGEIYEQYF
d_call: TRBD1
j_call: TRBJ2-7
clone_size: few
v_call: TRBV6-1

cdr3_nt: TGTGCCAGCAGCTTAGGGGCCAACTACGAGCAGTACTTC
cdr3_aa: CASSLGANYEQYF
d_call: -
j_call: TRBJ2-7
clone_size: -
v_call: TRBV7-2

cdr3_nt: TGTGCCAGCAGCGCCCGGGAGGTGGGAACCACAGACATTCAGTACTTC
cdr3_aa: CASSAREVGTTDIQYF
d_call: TRBD2
j_call: TRBJ2-4
clone_size: -
v_call: TRBV7-2